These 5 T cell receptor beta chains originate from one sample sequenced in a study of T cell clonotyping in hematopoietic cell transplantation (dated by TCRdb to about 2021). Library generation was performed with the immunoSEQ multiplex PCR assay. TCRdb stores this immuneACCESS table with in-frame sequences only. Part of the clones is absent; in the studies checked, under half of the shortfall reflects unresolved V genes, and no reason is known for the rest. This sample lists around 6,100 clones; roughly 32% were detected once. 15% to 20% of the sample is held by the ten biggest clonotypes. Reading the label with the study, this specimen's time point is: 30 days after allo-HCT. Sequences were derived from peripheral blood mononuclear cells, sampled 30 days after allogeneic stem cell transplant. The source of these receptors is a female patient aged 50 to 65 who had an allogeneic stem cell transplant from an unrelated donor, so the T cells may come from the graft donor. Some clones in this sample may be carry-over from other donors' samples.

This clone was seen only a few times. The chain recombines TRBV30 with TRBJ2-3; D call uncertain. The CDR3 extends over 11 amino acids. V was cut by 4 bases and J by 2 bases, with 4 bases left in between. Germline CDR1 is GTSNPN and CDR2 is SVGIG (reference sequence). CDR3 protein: CAWTNTDTQYF. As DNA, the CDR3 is TGTGCCTGGACGAACACAGATACGCAGTATTTT.

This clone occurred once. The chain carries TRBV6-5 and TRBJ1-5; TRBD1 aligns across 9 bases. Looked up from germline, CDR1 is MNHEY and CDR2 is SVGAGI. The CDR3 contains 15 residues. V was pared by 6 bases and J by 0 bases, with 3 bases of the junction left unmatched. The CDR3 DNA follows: TGTGCCAGCAGCGACAGGGGGGTTAGCAATCAGCCCCAGCATTTT. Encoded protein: CASSDRGVSNQPQHF.

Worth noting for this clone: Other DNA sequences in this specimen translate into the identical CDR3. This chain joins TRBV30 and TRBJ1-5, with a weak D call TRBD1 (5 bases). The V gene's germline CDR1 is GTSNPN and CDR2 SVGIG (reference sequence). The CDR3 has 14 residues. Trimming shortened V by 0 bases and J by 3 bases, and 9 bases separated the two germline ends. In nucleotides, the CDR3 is TGTGCCTGGAGTGTATCGACAGACAATCAGCCCCAGCATTTT. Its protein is CAWSVSTDNQPQHF. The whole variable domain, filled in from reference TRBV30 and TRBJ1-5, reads SQTIHQWPATLVQPVGSPLSLECTVEGTSNPNLYWYRQAAGRGLQLLFYSVGIGQISSEVPQNLSASRPQDRQFILSSKKLLLSDSGFYLCAWSVSTDNQPQHFGDGTRLSIL.

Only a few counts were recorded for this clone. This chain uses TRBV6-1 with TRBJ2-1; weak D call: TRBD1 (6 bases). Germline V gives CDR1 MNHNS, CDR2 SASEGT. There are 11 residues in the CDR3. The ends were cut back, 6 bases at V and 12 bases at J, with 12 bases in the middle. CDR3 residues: CASRIDRLQFF. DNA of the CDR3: TGTGCCAGCAGGATAGACAGGCTGCAGTTCTTC.

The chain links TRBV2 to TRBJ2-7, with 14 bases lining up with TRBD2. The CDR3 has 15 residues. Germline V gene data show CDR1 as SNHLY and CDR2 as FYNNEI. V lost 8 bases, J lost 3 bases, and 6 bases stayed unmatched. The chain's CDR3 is CASLPGLAGGYEQYF. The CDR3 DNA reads TGTGCCAGCCTGCCCGGACTAGCGGGGGGCTACGAGCAGTACTTC.